Following are 3 T cell receptor beta chains from one sample sequenced in a study of T cell changes during pregnancy in multiple sclerosis. Generated by immunoSEQ multiplex PCR, the TCRdb table keeps only in-frame clones and is missing some. The sample carries roughly 79,000 clones, under 95% recorded once. Sample: CD4+ T cells from peripheral blood mononuclear cells, taken before pregnancy. The receptors come from a female donor with multiple sclerosis, enrolled in a pregnancy study.

J is TRBJ2-2 and V is TRBV5-1; maybe TRBD1 (5 bases). With 6 bases removed from V and 1 base from J, the gap between germline ends came to 10 bases. This CDR3 has 14 amino acids. From germline, CDR1 is SGHRS and CDR2 YFSETQ. The CDR3 here is CASNEGQNTGELFF. The CDR3 DNA reads as TGCGCCAGCAACGAAGGACAGAACACCGGGGAGCTGTTTTTT.

V gene TRBV11-2 combines with J gene TRBJ2-7, with a tentative D call TRBD1 (5 bases). Germline assignment: CDR1 SGHAT and CDR2 FQNNGV. The CDR3 contains 16 residues. Deletions cut 5 bases from V and 2 bases from J, with 19 bases between. As DNA, the CDR3 is TGTGCCAGCAGCCTCCTGTCAGGGAAGGGTCCCTACGAGCAGTACTTC. Amino acids: CASSLLSGKGPYEQYF. Complete variable domain (other parts from reference TRBV11-2 and TRBJ2-7): EAGVAQSPRYKIIEKRQSVAFWCNPISGHATLYWYQQILGQGPKLLIQFQNNGVVDDSQLPKDRFSAERLKGVDSTLKIQPAKLEDSAVYLCASSLLSGKGPYEQYFGPGTRLTVT.

The CDR3 sequence is CASSVPAGGGEQYF. DNA for the CDR3: TGTGCCAGCAGCGTTCCAGCGGGAGGGGGAGAGCAGTACTTC. The chain is built from TRBV9 and TRBJ2-7; TRBD2 aligns across 10 bases. V was pared by 2 bases and J by 7 bases, with 6 bases of the junction left unmatched. Germline CDR1 reads SGDLS; CDR2 reads YYNGEE. This CDR3 has 14 residues.